A selection of T cell receptor beta chains follows, all from one sample in a study of blood T cell repertoires in COVID-19. Sequencing was performed with immunoSEQ multiplex PCR; in TCRdb, only in-frame clones are kept and a portion is missing. The sample has 35,000 to 50,000 clones; around 88% are singletons. Sequenced input: peripheral blood. These receptors originate from a woman of 80 years or more with acute or convalescent COVID-19. The CDR3 runs from the conserved cysteine through the conserved F or W. A D gene is named only where the DNA matches it firmly. Size is stated for part of the rows, as once, few or many counts, or as a class when the clone is expanded.

CDR3aa: CASSLTAQGTQHF
CDR3nt: TGTGCCAGCAGCCTAACCGCACAGGGAACCCAGCATTTT
j_gene: TRBJ1-5
v_gene: TRBV9
d_gene: -
abundance: -

CDR3aa: CASSIQAGKGNQPQHF
CDR3nt: TGTGCCAGTAGTATACAAGCCGGGAAAGGCAATCAGCCCCAGCATTTT
j_gene: TRBJ1-5
v_gene: TRBV19
d_gene: -
abundance: -

CDR3aa: CAWSRGNYEQYF
CDR3nt: TGTGCCTGGAGCAGGGGTAACTACGAGCAGTACTTC
j_gene: TRBJ2-7
v_gene: TRBV30
d_gene: -
abundance: once

CDR3aa: CASSLARGKGTRHGYTF
CDR3nt: TGTGCCAGCAGCTTAGCGCGCGGGAAAGGGACGCGGCATGGCTACACCTTC
j_gene: TRBJ1-2
v_gene: TRBV7-6
d_gene: -
abundance: -

CDR3aa: CASSARETQYF
CDR3nt: TGTGCCAGCAGTGCCCGGGAGACCCAGTACTTC
j_gene: TRBJ2-5
v_gene: TRBV12-3/TRBV12-4
d_gene: -
abundance: -

CDR3aa: CASGLLDRMGYTF
CDR3nt: TGTGCTAGTGGTCTCCTGGACAGGATGGGCTACACCTTC
j_gene: TRBJ1-2
v_gene: TRBV12-5
d_gene: TRBD1
abundance: -

CDR3aa: CASSRDGGYEQYF
CDR3nt: TGTGCCAGCAGCCGCGACGGGGGGTACGAGCAGTACTTC
j_gene: TRBJ2-7
v_gene: TRBV6-5
d_gene: TRBD2
abundance: -

CDR3aa: CASSKIWVDRCNSNQPQHF
CDR3nt: TGTGCCAGCAGCAAAATTTGGGTAGACAGGTGTAATAGCAATCAGCCCCAGCATTTT
j_gene: TRBJ1-5
v_gene: TRBV21-1
d_gene: -
abundance: -

CDR3aa: CAISPTGAVGSPLHF
CDR3nt: TGTGCCATCAGCCCGACAGGGGCGGTCGGATCACCCCTCCACTTT
j_gene: TRBJ1-6
v_gene: TRBV3-1/TRBV3-2
d_gene: TRBD1
abundance: -

CDR3aa: CASSSGTGVGNTEAFF
CDR3nt: TGTGCCAGCAGCTCCGGGACAGGAGTGGGGAACACTGAAGCTTTCTTT
j_gene: TRBJ1-1
v_gene: TRBV7-8
d_gene: TRBD1
abundance: -

CDR3aa: CASSPQGGTDYYGYTF
CDR3nt: TGTGCCAGCTCACCCCAGGGGGGCACAGACTACTATGGCTACACCTTC
j_gene: TRBJ1-2
v_gene: TRBV18
d_gene: TRBD1
abundance: -

CDR3aa: CASSGIQRRGGMDSPLHF
CDR3nt: TGTGCCAGCAGTGGTATACAACGTCGGGGGGGGATGGATTCACCCCTCCACTTT
j_gene: TRBJ1-6
v_gene: TRBV6-8
d_gene: -
abundance: few

CDR3aa: CASSQDPSGGELFF
CDR3nt: TGCGCCAGCAGCCAAGACCCGTCGGGCGGGGAGCTGTTTTTT
j_gene: TRBJ2-2
v_gene: TRBV4-1
d_gene: -
abundance: -

CDR3aa: CASSLDRVNTEAFF
CDR3nt: TGCGCCAGCAGCTTGGACAGGGTGAACACTGAAGCTTTCTTT
j_gene: TRBJ1-1
v_gene: TRBV5-1
d_gene: -
abundance: -

CDR3aa: CASSSGQAVAFF
CDR3nt: TGTGCCAGCAGCTCCGGACAGGCAGTGGCTTTCTTT
j_gene: TRBJ1-1
v_gene: TRBV11-3
d_gene: TRBD1
abundance: -

CDR3aa: CASSQGGSSWETQYF
CDR3nt: TGTGCCAGCAGCCAGGGTGGGAGTAGTTGGGAGACCCAGTACTTC
j_gene: TRBJ2-5
v_gene: TRBV3-1/TRBV3-2
d_gene: -
abundance: -

CDR3aa: CASSSDRINQPQHF
CDR3nt: TGTGCCAGCAGCTCAGACAGGATCAATCAGCCCCAGCATTTT
j_gene: TRBJ1-5
v_gene: TRBV5-5
d_gene: -
abundance: -

CDR3aa: CASKEGARTEAFF
CDR3nt: TGTGCCAGCAAAGAGGGGGCGAGGACTGAAGCTTTCTTT
j_gene: TRBJ1-1
v_gene: TRBV12-3/TRBV12-4
d_gene: TRBD1
abundance: -

CDR3aa: CASSYLWAGDYNEQFF
CDR3nt: TGTGCCAGCAGTTACCTATGGGCAGGGGATTACAATGAGCAGTTCTTC
j_gene: TRBJ2-1
v_gene: TRBV6-5
d_gene: -
abundance: -

CDR3aa: CASSSRGGGAETEAFF
CDR3nt: TGTGCCAGCAGCTCCCGCGGGGGGGGCGCGGAGACTGAAGCTTTCTTT
j_gene: TRBJ1-1
v_gene: TRBV7-9
d_gene: -
abundance: medium-sized

CDR3aa: CSVGDTSKNIQYF
CDR3nt: TGCAGCGTCGGGGACACATCCAAAAACATTCAGTACTTC
j_gene: TRBJ2-4
v_gene: TRBV29-1
d_gene: -
abundance: -

CDR3aa: CASSQELAGATYEQYF
CDR3nt: TGCGCCAGCAGCCAAGAACTAGCGGGGGCCACCTACGAGCAGTACTTC
j_gene: TRBJ2-7
v_gene: TRBV4-1
d_gene: TRBD2
abundance: -

CDR3aa: CASGTKSPLHF
CDR3nt: TGTGCCAGCGGTACTAAATCACCCCTCCACTTT
j_gene: TRBJ1-6
v_gene: TRBV6-5
d_gene: -
abundance: -

CDR3aa: CASSWSVAGTTDTQYF
CDR3nt: TGTGCCAGCAGCTGGAGTGTAGCGGGGACCACAGATACGCAGTATTTT
j_gene: TRBJ2-3
v_gene: TRBV5-6
d_gene: TRBD2
abundance: -

CDR3aa: CASREGTDTQYF
CDR3nt: TGCGCCAGCCGGGAAGGCACAGATACGCAGTATTTT
j_gene: TRBJ2-3
v_gene: TRBV5-1
d_gene: -
abundance: -

CDR3aa: CASGEGGAPHEQYF
CDR3nt: TGTGCCAGCGGGGAGGGGGGGGCCCCCCACGAGCAGTACTTC
j_gene: TRBJ2-7
v_gene: TRBV6-5
d_gene: -
abundance: few

CDR3aa: CASSSRGPGNTIYF
CDR3nt: TGCGCCAGCAGCTCCAGGGGGCCTGGAAACACCATATATTTT
j_gene: TRBJ1-3
v_gene: TRBV5-1
d_gene: TRBD1
abundance: -

CDR3aa: CASSPPAGRTDTQYF
CDR3nt: TGTGCCAGCTCACCACCCGCAGGGCGGACAGATACGCAGTATTTT
j_gene: TRBJ2-3
v_gene: TRBV18
d_gene: -
abundance: -

CDR3aa: CASSQSRRTYEQYF
CDR3nt: TGCGCCAGCAGTCAATCGCGCAGGACCTACGAGCAGTACTTC
j_gene: TRBJ2-7
v_gene: TRBV23-1
d_gene: -
abundance: -

CDR3aa: CASSAGLAAEQYF
CDR3nt: TGTGCCAGCAGCGCGGGACTAGCTGCCGAGCAGTACTTC
j_gene: TRBJ2-7
v_gene: TRBV7-9
d_gene: TRBD2
abundance: -

CDR3aa: CASRRGTGPPTGELFF
CDR3nt: TGTGCCAGCCGTCGAGGGACAGGGCCCCCCACCGGGGAGCTGTTTTTT
j_gene: TRBJ2-2
v_gene: TRBV19
d_gene: TRBD1
abundance: -

CDR3aa: CASSPRAGGEIAKNIQYF
CDR3nt: TGTGCCAGCAGCCCACGGGCCGGCGGGGAGATAGCCAAAAACATTCAGTACTTC
j_gene: TRBJ2-4
v_gene: TRBV3-1/TRBV3-2
d_gene: -
abundance: once

CDR3aa: CASRGYGVGPGNTIYF
CDR3nt: TGTGCCAGCAGGGGGTACGGGGTCGGGCCTGGAAACACCATATATTTT
j_gene: TRBJ1-3
v_gene: TRBV2
d_gene: -
abundance: -

CDR3aa: CASSGQALSGNTIYF
CDR3nt: TGTGCCAGCAGTGGACAGGCTTTGAGTGGAAACACCATATATTTT
j_gene: TRBJ1-3
v_gene: TRBV2
d_gene: -
abundance: once

CDR3aa: CASSLSGDTEAFF
CDR3nt: TGCGCCAGCAGCTTGAGCGGGGACACTGAAGCTTTCTTT
j_gene: TRBJ1-1
v_gene: TRBV5-1
d_gene: -
abundance: once

CDR3aa: CASSPTGVQPQHF
CDR3nt: TGTGCCAGTAGTCCGACAGGGGTTCAGCCCCAGCATTTT
j_gene: TRBJ1-5
v_gene: TRBV19
d_gene: TRBD1
abundance: -

CDR3aa: CASSLAAGGGANVLTF
CDR3nt: TGTGCCAGCAGCTTAGCGGCGGGCGGTGGGGCCAACGTCCTGACTTTC
j_gene: TRBJ2-6
v_gene: TRBV7-2
d_gene: -
abundance: -

CDR3aa: CASSQEEGDYGYTF
CDR3nt: TGTGCCAGCAGCCAAGAAGAGGGAGACTATGGCTACACCTTC
j_gene: TRBJ1-2
v_gene: TRBV4-2
d_gene: -
abundance: -

CDR3aa: CASSPRRTDSNQPQHF
CDR3nt: TGTGCCAGCTCACCGAGGAGGACAGATAGCAATCAGCCCCAGCATTTT
j_gene: TRBJ1-5
v_gene: TRBV18
d_gene: -
abundance: -

CDR3aa: CASSHRGLSSGANVLTF
CDR3nt: TGTGCCAGCAGTCACAGGGGGCTTAGCTCTGGGGCCAACGTCCTGACTTTC
j_gene: TRBJ2-6
v_gene: TRBV2
d_gene: TRBD1
abundance: -

CDR3aa: CAISSTGNYGYTF
CDR3nt: TGTGCCATCAGTTCGACAGGGAACTATGGCTACACCTTC
j_gene: TRBJ1-2
v_gene: TRBV10-3
d_gene: TRBD1
abundance: -

CDR3aa: CATSRSQGVYGYTF
CDR3nt: TGTGCCACCAGCAGAAGTCAGGGTGTCTATGGCTACACCTTC
j_gene: TRBJ1-2
v_gene: TRBV15
d_gene: -
abundance: -

CDR3aa: CASGKGVLDTGELFF
CDR3nt: TGTGCCAGCGGGAAGGGGGTATTGGACACCGGGGAGCTGTTTTTT
j_gene: TRBJ2-2
v_gene: TRBV2
d_gene: -
abundance: -

CDR3aa: CASSVTGGKQYF
CDR3nt: TGTGCCAGCAGCGTAACAGGGGGAAAGCAGTACTTC
j_gene: TRBJ2-7
v_gene: TRBV11-3
d_gene: TRBD1
abundance: -

CDR3aa: CAWGPLGETQYF
CDR3nt: TGTGCCTGGGGGCCACTAGGAGAGACCCAGTACTTC
j_gene: TRBJ2-5
v_gene: TRBV30
d_gene: -
abundance: -

CDR3aa: CSVDEGRGAEAFF
CDR3nt: TGCAGCGTTGACGAGGGCAGGGGGGCTGAAGCTTTCTTT
j_gene: TRBJ1-1
v_gene: TRBV29-1
d_gene: TRBD1
abundance: -

CDR3aa: CASSSQGSTEAFF
CDR3nt: TGTGCCAGCTCGTCACAGGGGAGCACTGAAGCTTTCTTT
j_gene: TRBJ1-1
v_gene: TRBV18
d_gene: TRBD1
abundance: -

CDR3aa: CASSLVSNTEAFF
CDR3nt: TGTGCCAGCAGCTTAGTATCGAACACTGAAGCTTTCTTT
j_gene: TRBJ1-1
v_gene: TRBV11-2
d_gene: -
abundance: -